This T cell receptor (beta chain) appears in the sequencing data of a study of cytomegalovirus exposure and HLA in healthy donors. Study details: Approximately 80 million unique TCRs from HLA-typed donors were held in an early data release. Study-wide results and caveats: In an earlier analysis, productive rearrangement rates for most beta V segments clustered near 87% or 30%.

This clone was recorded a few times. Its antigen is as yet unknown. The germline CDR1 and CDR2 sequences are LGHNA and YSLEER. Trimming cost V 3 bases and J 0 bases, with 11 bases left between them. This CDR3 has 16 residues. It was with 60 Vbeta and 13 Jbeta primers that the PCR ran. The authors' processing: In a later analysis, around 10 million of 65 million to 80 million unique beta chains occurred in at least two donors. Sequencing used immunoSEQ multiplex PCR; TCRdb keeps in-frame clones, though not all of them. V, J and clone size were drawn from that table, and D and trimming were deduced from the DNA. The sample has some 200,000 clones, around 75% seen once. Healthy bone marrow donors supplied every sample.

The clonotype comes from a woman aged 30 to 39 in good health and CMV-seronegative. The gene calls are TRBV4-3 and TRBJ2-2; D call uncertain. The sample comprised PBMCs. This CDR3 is CASSQSGNTNTGELFF. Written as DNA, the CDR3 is TGCGCCAGCAGCCAGTCAGGAAACACGAACACCGGGGAGCTGTTTTTT.